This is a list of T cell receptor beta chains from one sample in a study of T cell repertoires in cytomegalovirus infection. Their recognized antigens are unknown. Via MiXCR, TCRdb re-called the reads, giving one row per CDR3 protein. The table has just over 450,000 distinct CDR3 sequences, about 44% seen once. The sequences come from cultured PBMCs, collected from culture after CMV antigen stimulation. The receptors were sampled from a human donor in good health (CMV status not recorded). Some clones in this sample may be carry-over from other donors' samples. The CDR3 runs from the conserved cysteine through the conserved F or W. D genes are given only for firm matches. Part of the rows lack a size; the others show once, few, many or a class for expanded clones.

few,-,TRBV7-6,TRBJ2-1,CASSFNSGLEQFF,TGTGCCAGCAGTTTTAATTCTGGACTTGAGCAGTTCTTC
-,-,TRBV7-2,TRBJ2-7,CASSLSRGSGEQYF,TGTGCCAGCAGCTTAAGCCGGGGGTCGGGAGAGCAGTACTTC
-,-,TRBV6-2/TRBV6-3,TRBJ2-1,CASSYLIGTQAGDNEQFF,TGTGCCAGCAGTTACCTGATCGGGACCCAAGCAGGAGACAATGAGCAGTTCTTC
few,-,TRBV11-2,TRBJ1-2,CASSFPGTKPGSYGYTF,TGTGCCAGCAGCTTCCCGGGGACAAAGCCAGGAAGCTATGGCTACACCTTC
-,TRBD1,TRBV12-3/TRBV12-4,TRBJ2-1,CASGRTGNNNEQFF,TGTGCCAGCGGACGGACAGGGAACAACAATGAGCAGTTCTTC
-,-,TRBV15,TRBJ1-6,CATSRVLDPRDSPLHF,TGTGCCACCAGCAGAGTCTTGGACCCCCGTGATTCACCCCTCCACTTT
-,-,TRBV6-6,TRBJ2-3,CASSFDPSTDTQYF,TGTGCCAGCAGTTTTGACCCTAGCACAGATACGCAGTATTTT
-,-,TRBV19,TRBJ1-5,CATGEGDQPQHF,TGTGCCACAGGAGAAGGGGATCAGCCCCAGCATTTT
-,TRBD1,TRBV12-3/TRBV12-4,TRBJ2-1,CASSLRDRGPYDEQFF,TGTGCCAGCAGTTTAAGGGACAGGGGGCCCTACGATGAGCAGTTCTTC
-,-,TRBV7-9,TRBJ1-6,CASSFGAGQNSPLHF,TGTGCCAGCAGCTTTGGTGCAGGACAGAATTCACCCCTCCACTTT
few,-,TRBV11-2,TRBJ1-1,CASSPVGGGMNTEAFF,TGTGCCAGCAGCCCCGTGGGGGGAGGGATGAACACTGAAGCTTTCTTT
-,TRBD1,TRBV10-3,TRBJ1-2,CAISDRDSDDYGYTF,TGTGCCATCAGTGACAGGGACAGTGATGACTATGGCTACACCTTC
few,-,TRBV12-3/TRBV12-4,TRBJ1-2,CASSLRLDSNYGYTF,TGTGCCAGCAGTTTAAGGCTCGATTCTAACTATGGCTACACCTTC
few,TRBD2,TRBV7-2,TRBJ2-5,CASTQGSGVGETQYF,TGTGCCAGCACCCAGGGTAGCGGGGTAGGGGAGACCCAGTACTTC
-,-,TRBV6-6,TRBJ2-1,CASSYSNSYNEQFF,TGTGCCAGCAGTTACTCGAACAGCTACAATGAGCAGTTCTTC
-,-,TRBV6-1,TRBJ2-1,CASSEGEYEQFF,TGTGCCAGCAGTGAAGGGGAGTATGAGCAGTTCTTC
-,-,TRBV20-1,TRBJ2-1,CSAGGYQKPNNEQFF,TGCAGTGCTGGCGGTTATCAAAAGCCCAACAATGAGCAGTTCTTC
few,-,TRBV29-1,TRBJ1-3,CSARAGSNSGNTIYF,TGCAGCGCCCGGGCGGGCTCCAACTCTGGAAACACCATATATTTT
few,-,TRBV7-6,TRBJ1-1,CASSFGRGKTEAFF,TGTGCCAGCAGCTTCGGGAGGGGAAAGACTGAAGCTTTCTTT
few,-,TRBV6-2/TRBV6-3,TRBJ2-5,CASSGRLETQYF,TGTGCCAGCAGCGGGAGACTAGAGACCCAGTACTTC
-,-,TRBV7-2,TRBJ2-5,CASRPTGWETQYF,TGTGCCAGCAGGCCCACCGGGTGGGAGACCCAGTACTTC
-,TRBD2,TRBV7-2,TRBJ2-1,CASSLVSGVYNEQFF,TGTGCCAGCAGCTTAGTTAGCGGGGTTTACAATGAGCAGTTCTTC
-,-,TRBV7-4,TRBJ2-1,CASSLVQGQSLQFF,TGTGCCAGCAGCTTAGTACAGGGCCAAAGTTTGCAGTTCTTC
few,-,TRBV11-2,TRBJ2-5,CASSRPFGARTQYF,TGTGCCAGCAGCCGCCCTTTCGGAGCGAGGACCCAGTACTTC
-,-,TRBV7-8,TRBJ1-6,CASSLERVGSPLHF,TGTGCCAGCAGCTTAGAAAGGGTGGGGTCACCCCTCCACTTT
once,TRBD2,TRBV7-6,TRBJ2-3,CASSSPWGLSTDTQYF,TGTGCCAGCAGCTCCCCGTGGGGACTATCAACAGATACGCAGTATTTT
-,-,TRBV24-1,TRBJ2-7,CATSDPGRSGEQYF,TGTGCCACCAGTGATCCGGGCCGATCGGGGGAGCAGTACTTC
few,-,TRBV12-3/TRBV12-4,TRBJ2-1,CASTLGRKQFF,TGTGCCAGCACCTTAGGGCGTAAGCAGTTCTTC
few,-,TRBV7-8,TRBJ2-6,CASSHRVGANVLTF,TGTGCCAGCAGCCACAGGGTTGGGGCCAACGTCCTGACTTTC
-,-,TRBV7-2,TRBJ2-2,CASSLAGITGELFF,TGTGCCAGCAGCTTAGCAGGGATAACCGGGGAGCTGTTTTTT
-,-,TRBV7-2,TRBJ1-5,CASSLHNQPQHF,TGTGCCAGCAGCTTGCATAATCAGCCCCAGCATTTT
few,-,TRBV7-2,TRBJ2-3,CASSLGTVGTQYF,TGTGCCAGCAGCTTAGGGACAGTCGGAACGCAGTATTTT
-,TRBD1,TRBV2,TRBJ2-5,CATKGDRGLGAQYF,TGTGCCACCAAGGGGGACAGGGGTCTCGGGGCCCAGTACTTC
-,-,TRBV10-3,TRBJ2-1,CAIREGFTGRLYNEQFF,TGTGCCATCAGGGAAGGATTCACAGGGAGGCTTTACAATGAGCAGTTCTTC